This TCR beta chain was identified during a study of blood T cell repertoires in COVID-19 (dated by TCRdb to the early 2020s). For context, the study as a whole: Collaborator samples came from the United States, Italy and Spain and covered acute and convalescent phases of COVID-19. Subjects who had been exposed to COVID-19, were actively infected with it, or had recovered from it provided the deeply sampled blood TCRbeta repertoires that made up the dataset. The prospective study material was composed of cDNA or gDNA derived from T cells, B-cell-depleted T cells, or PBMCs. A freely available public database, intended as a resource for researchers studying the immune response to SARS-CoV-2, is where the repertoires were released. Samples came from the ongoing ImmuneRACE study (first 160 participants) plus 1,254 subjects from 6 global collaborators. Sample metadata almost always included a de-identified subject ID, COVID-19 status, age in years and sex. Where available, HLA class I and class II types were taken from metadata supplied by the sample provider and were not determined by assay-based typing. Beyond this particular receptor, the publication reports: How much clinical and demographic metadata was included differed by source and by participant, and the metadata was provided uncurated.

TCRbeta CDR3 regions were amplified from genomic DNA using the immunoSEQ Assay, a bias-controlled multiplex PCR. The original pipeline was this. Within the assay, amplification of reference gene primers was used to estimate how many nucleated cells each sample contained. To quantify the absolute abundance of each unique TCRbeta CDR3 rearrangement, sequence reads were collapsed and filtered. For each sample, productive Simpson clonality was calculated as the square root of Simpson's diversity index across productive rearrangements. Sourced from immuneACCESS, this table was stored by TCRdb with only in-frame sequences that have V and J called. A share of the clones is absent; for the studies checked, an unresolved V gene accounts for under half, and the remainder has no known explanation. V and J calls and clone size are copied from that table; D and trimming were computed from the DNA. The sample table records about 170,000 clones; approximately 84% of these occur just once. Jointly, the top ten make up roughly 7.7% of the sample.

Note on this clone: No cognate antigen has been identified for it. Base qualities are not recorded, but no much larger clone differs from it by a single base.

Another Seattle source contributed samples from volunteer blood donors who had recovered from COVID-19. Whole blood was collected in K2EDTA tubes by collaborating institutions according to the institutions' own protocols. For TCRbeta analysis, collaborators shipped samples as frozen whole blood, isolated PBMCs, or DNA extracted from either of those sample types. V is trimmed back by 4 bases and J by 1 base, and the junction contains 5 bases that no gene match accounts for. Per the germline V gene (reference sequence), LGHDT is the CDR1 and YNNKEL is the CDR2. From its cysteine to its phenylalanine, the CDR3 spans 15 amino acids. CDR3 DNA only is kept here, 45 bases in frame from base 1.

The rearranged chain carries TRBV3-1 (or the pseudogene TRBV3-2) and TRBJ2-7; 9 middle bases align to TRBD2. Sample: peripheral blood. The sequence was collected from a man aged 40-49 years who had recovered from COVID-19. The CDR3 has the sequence CASSLLTSGSYEQYF. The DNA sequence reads TGTGCCAGCAGCCTCCTGACTAGCGGTTCCTACGAGCAGTACTTC.